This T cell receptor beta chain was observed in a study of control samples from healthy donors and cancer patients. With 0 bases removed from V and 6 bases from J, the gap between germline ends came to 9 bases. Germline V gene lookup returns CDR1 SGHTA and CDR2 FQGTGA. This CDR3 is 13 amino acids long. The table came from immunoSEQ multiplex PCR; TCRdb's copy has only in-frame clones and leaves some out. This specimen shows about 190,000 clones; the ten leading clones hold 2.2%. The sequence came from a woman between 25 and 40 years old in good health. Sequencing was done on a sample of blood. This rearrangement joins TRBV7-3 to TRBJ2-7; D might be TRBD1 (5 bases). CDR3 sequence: CASSLTPDSEQYF. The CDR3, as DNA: TGTGCCAGCAGCTTAACCCCCGACAGCGAGCAGTACTTC.